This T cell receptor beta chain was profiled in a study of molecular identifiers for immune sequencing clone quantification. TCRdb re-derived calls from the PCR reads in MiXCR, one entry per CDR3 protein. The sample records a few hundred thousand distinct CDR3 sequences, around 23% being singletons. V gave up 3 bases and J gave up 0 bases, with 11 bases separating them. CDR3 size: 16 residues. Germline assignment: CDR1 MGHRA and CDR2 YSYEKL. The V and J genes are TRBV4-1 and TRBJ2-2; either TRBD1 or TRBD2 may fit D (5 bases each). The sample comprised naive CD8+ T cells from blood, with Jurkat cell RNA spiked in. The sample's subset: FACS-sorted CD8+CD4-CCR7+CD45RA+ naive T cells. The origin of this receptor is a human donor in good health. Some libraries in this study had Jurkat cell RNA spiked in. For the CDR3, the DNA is TGCGCCAGCAGCCACTGGGACGGTGCGAACACCGGGGAGCTGTTTTTT. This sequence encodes CASSHWDGANTGELFF.